This T cell receptor beta chain was identified during a study of T cell changes during pregnancy in multiple sclerosis. Trimming cost V 6 bases and J 5 bases, with 18 bases left between them. Germline assignment: CDR1 SGHNT and CDR2 YENEEA. CDR3 length: 15 residues. Here immunoSEQ multiplex PCR was the method, and the copy in TCRdb shows in-frame clones only, minus some. Altogether 33,000 or so clones are present, around 89% being singletons, with the ten largest covering 5% to 7.5%. The chain carries TRBV11-3 and TRBJ2-3, with D perhaps matching TRBD1 (5 bases). The source material was CD8+ T cells from peripheral blood mononuclear cells, sampled in the second trimester of pregnancy. The source of this sequence is a female donor with multiple sclerosis, enrolled in a pregnancy study. The CDR3 is CASSSMVTVRDTQYF. The CDR3 nucleotides are TGTGCCAGCAGTTCGATGGTGACAGTAAGAGATACGCAGTATTTT. Complete variable domain (other parts from reference TRBV11-3 and TRBJ2-3): EAGVVQSPRYKIIEKKQPVAFWCNPISGHNTLYWYLQNLGQGPELLIRYENEEAVDDSQLPKDRFSAERLKGVDSTLKIQPAELGDSAVYLCASSSMVTVRDTQYFGPGTRLTVL.